These T cell receptor beta chains were read from a single sample in a study of post-analysis software for immune sequencing data. One entry per CDR3 protein results from TCRdb running MiXCR on the PCR reads. The table includes about 760,000 distinct CDR3 sequences, roughly 27% detected once. The sample comprised blood. Source of these receptors: a girl between 5 and 17 years old with multiple sclerosis. Each CDR3 is given with its conserved first and last residue. A D gene is named only where the DNA matches it firmly. Clone size appears in some rows only: once, few, many, or a class for an expanded clone.

d_call: -
v_call: TRBV27
j_call: TRBJ1-4
clone_size: once
cdr3_aa: CASSFRGSYEKLFF
cdr3_nt: TGTGCCAGCAGTTTCCGGGGGAGTTATGAAAAACTGTTTTTT

d_call: TRBD2
v_call: TRBV3-1
j_call: TRBJ2-3
clone_size: few
cdr3_aa: CASSAGLAGPDTQYF
cdr3_nt: TGTGCCAGCAGCGCGGGACTAGCTGGCCCAGATACGCAGTATTTT

d_call: -
v_call: TRBV6-6
j_call: TRBJ2-3
clone_size: -
cdr3_aa: CASSCRPSESTDTQYF
cdr3_nt: TGTGCCAGCAGTTGTAGGCCCAGCGAGAGCACAGATACGCAGTATTTT

d_call: -
v_call: TRBV6-5
j_call: TRBJ1-5
clone_size: few
cdr3_aa: CASSPVGGWTQPQHF
cdr3_nt: TGTGCCAGCAGTCCCGTCGGAGGGTGGACTCAGCCCCAGCATTTT

d_call: TRBD2
v_call: TRBV20-1
j_call: TRBJ2-1
clone_size: few
cdr3_aa: CSVNPGGGRLNEQFF
cdr3_nt: TGCAGTGTCAACCCCGGGGGGGGGCGCCTCAATGAGCAGTTCTTC

d_call: -
v_call: TRBV28
j_call: TRBJ1-1
clone_size: -
cdr3_aa: CASSLSPTRLSAFF
cdr3_nt: TGTGCCAGCAGTTTATCCCCCACACGGCTGTCCGCTTTCTTT

d_call: TRBD1
v_call: TRBV9
j_call: TRBJ2-3
clone_size: -
cdr3_aa: CASSSYPTGTALSTDTQYF
cdr3_nt: TGTGCCAGCAGCTCTTATCCAACCGGGACAGCTTTAAGCACAGATACGCAGTATTTT

d_call: TRBD2
v_call: TRBV6-1
j_call: TRBJ2-3
clone_size: -
cdr3_aa: CASSEGGLAGAHTQYF
cdr3_nt: TGTGCCAGCAGTGAGGGGGGACTAGCGGGAGCCCATACGCAGTATTTT

d_call: TRBD2
v_call: TRBV4-3
j_call: TRBJ2-1
clone_size: many
cdr3_aa: CASSQASGGTYNEQFF
cdr3_nt: TGCGCCAGCAGCCAGGCTAGCGGGGGGACCTACAATGAGCAGTTCTTC

d_call: TRBD2
v_call: TRBV25-1
j_call: TRBJ2-7
clone_size: -
cdr3_aa: CASSEVAGGPEQYF
cdr3_nt: TGTGCCAGCAGTGAGGTAGCGGGAGGGCCCGAGCAGTACTTC

d_call: TRBD2
v_call: TRBV7-2
j_call: TRBJ2-7
clone_size: -
cdr3_aa: CASSRAGLALTISYEQYF
cdr3_nt: TGTGCCAGCAGCCGGGCCGGACTAGCGCTTACCATCTCCTACGAGCAGTACTTC

d_call: TRBD1
v_call: TRBV5-1
j_call: TRBJ2-6
clone_size: -
cdr3_aa: CASSSKVPGQGSGANVLTF
cdr3_nt: TGCGCCAGCAGCTCCAAAGTCCCGGGACAGGGATCAGGGGCCAACGTCCTGACTTTC